This T cell receptor beta chain was profiled in a study of T cell repertoires in cytomegalovirus infection (dated by TCRdb to the late 2010s). For the wider study: Alongside well-studied HLA-B-restricted epitopes, the peptide stimulations were aimed at recently identified HLA-C-restricted CMV epitopes, whose presentation resists viral immunomodulation. Because public TCR beta signatures pointed to carriage of CMV infection together with the matching HLA type, the HLA type of each donor mattered for the analysis. Results the study describes overall, beyond this receptor: In both this cohort and an independent roughly 360-donor cohort, the cumulative frequency of public TCR beta family members distinguished carriers of CMV infection plus the relevant HLA type. The ex vivo response was dominated by HLA-C-restricted CMV-specific TCR beta clonotypes, and the single most frequent clonotype in two of eight donors was supplied by these HLA-C-restricted clonotypes.

This specimen's treatment or condition label, interpreted: in vitro stimulation with specific CMV peptide epitopes to enrich CMV-specific T cells. The CDR3 has 12 amino acids, counting the end cysteine and phenylalanine. Of all the DNA, just the CDR3 is kept, 36 bases in frame from base 1. The V end loses 7 bases and the J end loses 6 bases, and a stretch of 12 bases separates them. In regard to this clonotype: The antigen it recognizes is unknown. Base qualities were left out, and no much larger clone turns up one base away.

Sequencing was performed on an Illumina HiSeq 1500. TCRdb took the public reads, trimmed them with fastp at Q25, ran MiXCR for clone calling and kept in-frame beta chains. Rows are combined by CDR3 protein, so each entry shows the most common genes and DNA. The sample contains around 710,000 distinct CDR3 sequences, 25% to 35% of them found a single time. The ten largest clones add up to under 15% of the sample. The chain was built from TRBV12-3 or TRBV12-4 and TRBJ1-1, with no D gene named confidently. Specimen: cultured CD8+ T cells from PBMCs, collected from culture after CMV antigen stimulation. The TCR originated in a human donor in good health (CMV status not recorded). Some clones in this sample may be carry-over from other donors' samples. The CDR3 protein sequence reads: CASTYRASEAFF. The sequence in DNA is TGTGCCAGCACCTACCGGGCCTCTGAAGCTTTCTTT.